The 12 T cell receptor beta chains in this list originate from one sample, sequenced in a study of OX40 agonist ivuxolimab in advanced cancers. The library was made by the immunoSEQ multiplex PCR assay. Here the immuneACCESS table is served through TCRdb, limited to in-frame sequences with V and J called. Missing clones are a known gap in these copies; in checked studies unresolved V genes cover under half, and the rest lacks a known reason. This sample is represented by more than 60,000 clones; 70% to 80% of them were singletons. The ten largest make up around 1.5% of the sample. Source: CD4+ or CD8+ T cells sorted from blood, taken in a trial of the OX40 agonist ivuxolimab. Source of these receptors: an adult with an advanced solid tumor such as melanoma, head and neck, liver or kidney cancer.

This chain joins TRBV5-1 and TRBJ2-3; maybe TRBD2 (6 bases). This CDR3 contains 14 residues. Germline lookup yields CDR1 SGHRS and CDR2 YFSETQ. Trimming shortened V by 5 bases and J by 2 bases, and 12 bases separated the two germline ends. CDR3 residues: CASRLAPDTDTQYF. In DNA form, the CDR3 reads TGCGCCAGCAGACTAGCCCCAGACACAGATACGCAGTATTTT. Full variable domain (missing parts from reference TRBV5-1 and TRBJ2-3): KAGVTQTPRYLIKTRGQQVTLSCSPISGHRSVSWYQQTPGQGLQFLFEYFSETQRNKGNFPGRFSGRQFSNSRSEMNVSTLELGDSALYLCASRLAPDTDTQYFGPGTRLTVL.

This chain joins TRBV6-4 and TRBJ2-3, with a weak D call TRBD1 (6 bases). CDR1 is MRHNA and CDR2 is SNTAGT in the germline V gene. The CDR3 length is 15 residues. Trimming cost V 0 bases and J 1 base, with 8 bases left between them. CDR3: CASSDSYRGTDTQYF. The CDR3 DNA follows: TGTGCCAGCAGTGACTCATACAGGGGCACAGATACGCAGTATTTT.

The genes are TRBV27 and TRBJ2-7; 9 bases are a match to TRBD1. The V segment lost 5 bases and the J segment 4 bases; nucleotides outside the gene matches: 12. CDR1 is MNHEY, CDR2 SMNVEV, per germline (reference sequence). The CDR3 is made up of 16 amino acids. In nucleotides, the CDR3 is TGTGCCAGCAGTCTAACCGGGACAGGGCTTCCATACGAGCAGTACTTC. Its protein product is CASSLTGTGLPYEQYF.

This clone was seen just once. The chain recombines TRBV19 with TRBJ2-2; TRBD2 agrees at 12 bases. Germline V gene lookup returns CDR1 LNHDA and CDR2 SQIVND (reference sequence). The CDR3 is 17 amino acids. V trimming: 1 base; J trimming: 1 base; junction bases outside the gene matches: 1. The CDR3 region has the DNA TGTGCCAGTAGTATAGGACTAGCGGGGGAGAACACCGGGGAGCTGTTTTTT. This translates into CASSIGLAGENTGELFF.

The V and J genes are TRBV11-3 and TRBJ2-2, with D hard to call. V was shortened by 4 bases and J by 4 bases, with 7 bases between the two germline ends. The CDR3 covers 13 residues. Germline V lookup: CDR1 SGHNT, CDR2 YENEEA. The CDR3 region is CASSWEGTGELFF. The CDR3 DNA reads as TGTGCCAGCAGCTGGGAAGGCACCGGGGAGCTGTTTTTT.

J is TRBJ2-1 and V is TRBV7-2; TRBD2 matches at 12 bases. J lost 10 bases, V lost 7 bases, and 8 bases had no gene match. This CDR3 has 14 amino acids. Germline CDR1 is SGHTA and CDR2 is FQGNSA. The CDR3 sequence: CASTRLAGELEQFF. DNA of the CDR3: TGTGCCAGCACCCGACTAGCGGGGGAACTGGAGCAGTTCTTC.

The chain carries TRBV6-5 and TRBJ2-1; tentatively, D is TRBD2 (6 bases). There are 11 residues in the CDR3. The V end was cut by 6 bases, the J end by 9 bases, with 9 bases between. Germline CDR1 MNHEY, CDR2 SVGAGI. CDR3 sequence (DNA): TGTGCCAGCAGCGAGGGAGGTGAGCAGTTCTTC. Translated: CASSEGGEQFF.

V is TRBV11-1 and J is TRBJ1-1; 10 bases are a match to TRBD1. In germline, CDR1 is SGHAT, CDR2 FQDESV (reference sequence). Trimming cost V 5 bases and J 2 bases; bases outside gene matches: 8. The CDR3 runs to 16 residues. CDR3 protein: CASSPRQGAGNTEAFF. The CDR3 DNA follows: TGTGCCAGCAGCCCCCGACAGGGGGCGGGCAACACTGAAGCTTTCTTT.

This clone came up many times. The chain employs TRBV2 and TRBJ1-5; unclear D gene. The germline CDR1 and CDR2 sequences are SNHLY and FYNNEI. Trimming shortened V by 0 bases and J by 5 bases, and 17 bases separated the two germline ends. The CDR3 is 17 residues long. CDR3 loop: CASSEAGGWGLDQPQHF. Written as DNA, the CDR3 is TGTGCCAGCAGTGAAGCCGGCGGGTGGGGATTAGATCAGCCCCAGCATTTT.

With regard to this clone: Other DNA sequences of this sample code for an identical CDR3. This chain links TRBV5-4 with TRBJ1-2; unclear D gene. Looked up from germline, CDR1 is SGHNT and CDR2 is YYREEE (reference sequence). The CDR3 covers 14 residues. V lost 4 bases to trimming and J lost 2 bases, with 12 bases between them. This CDR3 reads CASSPDRTNYGYTF. Here the CDR3 DNA reads TGTGCCAGCAGCCCGGACCGCACCAACTATGGCTACACCTTC.

V usage is TRBV2 and J usage is TRBJ1-4; D not certain. The germline gives CDR1 SNHLY, CDR2 FYNNEI. Trimming shortened V by 5 bases and J by 5 bases, and 12 bases separated the two germline ends. The CDR3 loop spans 14 amino acids. CDR3 DNA sequence: TGTGCCAGCAGTAAGGGCCGGAGGAATGAAAAACTGTTTTTT. This encodes CASSKGRRNEKLFF.

The chain has TRBV7-3 and TRBJ2-2, with 7 bases aligning to TRBD2. Germline V gene data show CDR1 as SGHTA and CDR2 as FQGTGA. The CDR3 runs 13 residues. With V trimmed by 5 bases and J by 6 bases, 3 bases remained unmatched. This CDR3 reads CASSRGDAGELFF. CDR3 coding DNA: TGTGCCAGCAGCCGGGGGGACGCCGGGGAGCTGTTTTTT.